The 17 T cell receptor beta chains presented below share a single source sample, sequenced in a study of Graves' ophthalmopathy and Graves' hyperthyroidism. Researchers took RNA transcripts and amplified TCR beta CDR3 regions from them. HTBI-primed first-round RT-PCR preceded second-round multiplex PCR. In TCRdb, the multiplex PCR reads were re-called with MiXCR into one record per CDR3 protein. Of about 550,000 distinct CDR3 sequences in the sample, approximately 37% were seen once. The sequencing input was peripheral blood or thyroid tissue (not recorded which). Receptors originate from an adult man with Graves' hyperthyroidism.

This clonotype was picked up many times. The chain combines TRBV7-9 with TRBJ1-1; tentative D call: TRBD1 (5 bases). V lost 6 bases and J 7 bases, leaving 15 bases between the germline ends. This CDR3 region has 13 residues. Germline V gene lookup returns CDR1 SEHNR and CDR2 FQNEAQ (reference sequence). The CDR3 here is CASSYSGTGEAFF. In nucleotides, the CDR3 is TGTGCCAGCAGTTACTCAGGGACGGGTGAAGCTTTCTTT.

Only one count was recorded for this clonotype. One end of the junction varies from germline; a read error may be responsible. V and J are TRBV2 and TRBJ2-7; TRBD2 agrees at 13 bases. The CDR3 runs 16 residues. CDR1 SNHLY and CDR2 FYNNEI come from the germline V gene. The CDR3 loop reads CVSSVTSGGSSYEQYF. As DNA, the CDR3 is TGTGTCAGCAGCGTGACTAGCGGGGGGAGCTCCTACGAGCAGTACTTC.

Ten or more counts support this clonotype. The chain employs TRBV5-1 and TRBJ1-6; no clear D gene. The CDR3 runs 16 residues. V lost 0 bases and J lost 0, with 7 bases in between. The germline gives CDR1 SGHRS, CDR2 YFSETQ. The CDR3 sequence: CASSLGVSSYNSPLHF. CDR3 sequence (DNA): TGCGCCAGCAGCTTGGGGGTTAGCTCCTATAATTCACCCCTCCACTTT. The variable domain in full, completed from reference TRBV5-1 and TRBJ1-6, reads KAGVTQTPRYLIKTRGQQVTLSCSPISGHRSVSWYQQTPGQGLQFLFEYFSETQRNKGNFPGRFSGRQFSNSRSEMNVSTLELGDSALYLCASSLGVSSYNSPLHFGNGTRLTVT.

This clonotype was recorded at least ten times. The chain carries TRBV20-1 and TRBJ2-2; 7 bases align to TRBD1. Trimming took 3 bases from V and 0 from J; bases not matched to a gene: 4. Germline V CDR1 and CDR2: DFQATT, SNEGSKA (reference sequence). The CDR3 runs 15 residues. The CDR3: CSASGDSANTGELFF. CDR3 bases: TGCAGTGCTAGTGGGGACAGTGCGAACACCGGGGAGCTGTTTTTT.

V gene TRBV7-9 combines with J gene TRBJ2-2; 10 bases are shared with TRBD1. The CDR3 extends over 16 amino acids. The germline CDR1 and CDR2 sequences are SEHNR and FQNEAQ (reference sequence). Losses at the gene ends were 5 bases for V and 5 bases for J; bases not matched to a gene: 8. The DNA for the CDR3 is TGTGCCAGCAGCCATCCGGGACAGGGGTCAACCGGGGAGCTGTTTTTT. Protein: CASSHPGQGSTGELFF.

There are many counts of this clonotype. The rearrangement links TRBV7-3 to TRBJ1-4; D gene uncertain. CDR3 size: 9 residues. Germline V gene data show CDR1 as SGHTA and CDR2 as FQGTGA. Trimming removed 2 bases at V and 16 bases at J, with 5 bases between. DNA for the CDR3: TGTGCCAGCAGCTTATCGGCGTTTTTT. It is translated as CASSLSAFF.

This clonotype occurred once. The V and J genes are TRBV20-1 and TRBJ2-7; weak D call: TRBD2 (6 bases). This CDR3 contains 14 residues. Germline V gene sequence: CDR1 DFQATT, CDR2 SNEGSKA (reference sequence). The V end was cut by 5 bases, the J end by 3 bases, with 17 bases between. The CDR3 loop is CSALGGAYIYEQYF. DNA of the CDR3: TGCAGTGCTCTTGGCGGGGCATATATCTACGAGCAGTACTTC.

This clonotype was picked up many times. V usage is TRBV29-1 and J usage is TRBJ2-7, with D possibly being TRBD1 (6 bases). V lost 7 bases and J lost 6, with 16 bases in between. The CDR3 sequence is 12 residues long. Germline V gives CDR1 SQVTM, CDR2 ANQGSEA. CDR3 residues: CSAGTSSAEQYF. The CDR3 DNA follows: TGCAGCGCGGGGACAAGTTCGGCCGAGCAGTACTTC.

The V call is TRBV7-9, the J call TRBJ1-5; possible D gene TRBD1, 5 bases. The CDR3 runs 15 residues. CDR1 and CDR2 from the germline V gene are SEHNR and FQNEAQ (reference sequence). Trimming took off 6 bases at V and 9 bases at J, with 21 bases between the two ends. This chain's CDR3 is CASRQAGTQGGPQHF. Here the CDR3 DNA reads TGTGCCAGCAGACAAGCCGGGACTCAAGGAGGGCCCCAGCATTTT.

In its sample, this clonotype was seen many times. This CDR3 reads CASSLASLAGELFF. The DNA of the CDR3 is TGTGCCAGCAGCTTAGCGTCGCTGGCCGGGGAGCTGTTTTTT. The chain joins TRBV7-9 to TRBJ2-2; no definite D call. Germline CDR1 reads SEHNR; CDR2 reads FQNEAQ (reference sequence). Trimming removed 0 bases at V and 6 bases at J, with 8 bases between. The CDR3 runs to 14 residues.

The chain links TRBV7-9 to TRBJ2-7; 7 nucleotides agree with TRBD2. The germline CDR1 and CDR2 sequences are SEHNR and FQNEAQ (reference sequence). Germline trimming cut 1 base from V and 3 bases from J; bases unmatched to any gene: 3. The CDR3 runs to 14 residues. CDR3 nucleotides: TGTGCCAGCAGCTTAGAAGCGGGGCACTACGAGCAGTACTTC. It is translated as CASSLEAGHYEQYF.

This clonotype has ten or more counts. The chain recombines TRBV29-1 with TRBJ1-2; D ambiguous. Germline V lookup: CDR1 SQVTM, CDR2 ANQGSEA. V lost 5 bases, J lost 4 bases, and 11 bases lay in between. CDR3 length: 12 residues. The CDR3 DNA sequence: TGCAGCGTTCCGTACACGGGCTATGGCTACACCTTC. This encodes CSVPYTGYGYTF.

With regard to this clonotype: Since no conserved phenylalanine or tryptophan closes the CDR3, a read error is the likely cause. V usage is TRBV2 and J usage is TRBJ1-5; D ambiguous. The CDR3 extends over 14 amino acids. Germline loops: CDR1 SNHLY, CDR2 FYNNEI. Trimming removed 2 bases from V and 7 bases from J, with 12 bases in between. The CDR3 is CASSEPTLEQPQHL. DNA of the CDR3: TGTGCCAGCAGTGAACCAACGCTAGAACAGCCCCAGCATCTT.

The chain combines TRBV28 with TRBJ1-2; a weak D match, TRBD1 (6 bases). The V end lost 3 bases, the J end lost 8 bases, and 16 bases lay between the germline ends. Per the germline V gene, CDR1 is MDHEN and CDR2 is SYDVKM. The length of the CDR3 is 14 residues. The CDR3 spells CASSFAWDTQGYTF. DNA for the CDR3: TGTGCCAGCAGTTTTGCCTGGGACACCCAGGGCTACACCTTC.

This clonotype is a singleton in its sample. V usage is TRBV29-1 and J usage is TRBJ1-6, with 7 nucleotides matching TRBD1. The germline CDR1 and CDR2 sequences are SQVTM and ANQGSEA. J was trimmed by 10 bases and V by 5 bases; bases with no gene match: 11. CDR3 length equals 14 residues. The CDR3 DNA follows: TGCAGCGTTACCTACGACAGGGTAATCTCACCCCTCCACTTT. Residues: CSVTYDRVISPLHF.

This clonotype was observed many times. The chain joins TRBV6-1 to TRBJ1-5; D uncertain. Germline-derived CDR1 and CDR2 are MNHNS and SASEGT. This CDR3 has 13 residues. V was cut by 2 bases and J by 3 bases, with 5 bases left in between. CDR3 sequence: CASSEQLNQPQHF. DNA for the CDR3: TGTGCCAGCAGTGAACAGCTCAATCAGCCCCAGCATTTT.

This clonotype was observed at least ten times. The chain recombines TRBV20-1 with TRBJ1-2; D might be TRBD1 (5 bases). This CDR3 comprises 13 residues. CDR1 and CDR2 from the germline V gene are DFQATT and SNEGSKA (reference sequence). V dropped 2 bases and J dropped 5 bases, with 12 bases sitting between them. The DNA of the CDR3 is TGCAGTGCTAGATCCAGGGTTAAATATGGCTACACCTTC. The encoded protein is CSARSRVKYGYTF.